This section outlines one T cell receptor (beta chain) sequence together with its context. The data belong to a study of blood T cell repertoires in COVID-19. Self-reported history from a screening survey and questionnaire set each donor's cohort. Recovery meant two consecutive negative NP/OP PCR tests, professional clearance, or resolved symptoms. V was cut by 3 bases and J by 5 bases, with 11 bases left in between. The CDR3 is 14 residues long. Germline values: CDR1 KGHSH, CDR2 LQKENI. Method: immunoSEQ multiplex PCR; TCRdb's copy keeps in-frame clones and lacks some. The table includes 220,000 or so clones, 84% detected once.

The sequence was collected from a woman aged 40-49 years who had recovered from COVID-19. Material: PBMCs or T cells enriched from blood (not recorded which). The rearrangement uses TRBV18 and TRBJ1-5, with a weak D call TRBD1 (6 bases). The CDR3 nucleotides are TGTGCCAGCTCACCGCAACAGGGAGATCAGCCCCAGCATTTT. It yields the protein CASSPQQGDQPQHF. The full variable domain, completed using reference TRBV18 and TRBJ1-5, is NAGVMQNPRHLVRRRGQEARLRCSPMKGHSHVYWYRQLPEEGLKFMVYLQKENIIDESGMPKERFSAEFPKEGPSILRIQQVVRGDSAAYFCASSPQQGDQPQHFGDGTRLSIL.